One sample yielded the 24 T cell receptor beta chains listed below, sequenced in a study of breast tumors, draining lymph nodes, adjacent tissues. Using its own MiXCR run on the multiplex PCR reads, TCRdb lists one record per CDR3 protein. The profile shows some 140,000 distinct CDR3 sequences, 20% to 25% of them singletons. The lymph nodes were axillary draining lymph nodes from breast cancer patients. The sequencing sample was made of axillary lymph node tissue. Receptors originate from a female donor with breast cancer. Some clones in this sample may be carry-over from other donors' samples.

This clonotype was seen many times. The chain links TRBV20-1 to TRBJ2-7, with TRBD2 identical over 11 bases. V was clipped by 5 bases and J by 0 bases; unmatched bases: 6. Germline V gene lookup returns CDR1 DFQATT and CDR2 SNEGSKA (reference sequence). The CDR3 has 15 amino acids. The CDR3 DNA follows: TGCAGTGCTCCTCAGGGACTAGCGGACTCCTACGAGCAGTACTTC. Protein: CSAPQGLADSYEQYF.

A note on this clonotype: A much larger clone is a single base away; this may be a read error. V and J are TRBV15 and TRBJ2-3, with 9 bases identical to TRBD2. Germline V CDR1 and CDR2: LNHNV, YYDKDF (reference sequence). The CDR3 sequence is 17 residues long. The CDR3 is CATNRGRASGNMDTQYF. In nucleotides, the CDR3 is TGTGCCACCAACAGAGGAAGGGCTAGCGGGAATATGGATACGCAGTATTTT.

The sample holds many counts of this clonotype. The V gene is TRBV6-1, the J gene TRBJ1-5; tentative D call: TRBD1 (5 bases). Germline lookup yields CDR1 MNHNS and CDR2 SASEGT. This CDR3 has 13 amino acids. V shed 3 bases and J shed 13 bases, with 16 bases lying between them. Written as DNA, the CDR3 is TGTGCCAGCAGTGAGTCAGGGCAGGGTCCACAGCATTTT. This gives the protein CASSESGQGPQHF.

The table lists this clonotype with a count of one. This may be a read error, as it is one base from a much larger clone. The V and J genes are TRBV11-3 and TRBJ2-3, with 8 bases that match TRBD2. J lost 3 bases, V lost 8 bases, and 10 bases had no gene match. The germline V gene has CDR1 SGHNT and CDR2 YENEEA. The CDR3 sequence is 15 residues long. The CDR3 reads CASGESGGGTDTQYF. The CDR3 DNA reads TGTGCCAGCGGCGAATCGGGGGGGGGAACAGATACGCAGTATTTT.

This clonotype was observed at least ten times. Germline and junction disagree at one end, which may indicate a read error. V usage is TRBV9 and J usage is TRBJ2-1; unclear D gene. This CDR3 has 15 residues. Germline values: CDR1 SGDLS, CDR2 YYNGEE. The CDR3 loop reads CASSVTPVSDNEQFF. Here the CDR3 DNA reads TGTGCCAGCAGCGTAACCCCCGTCTCCGACAATGAGCAGTTCTTC.

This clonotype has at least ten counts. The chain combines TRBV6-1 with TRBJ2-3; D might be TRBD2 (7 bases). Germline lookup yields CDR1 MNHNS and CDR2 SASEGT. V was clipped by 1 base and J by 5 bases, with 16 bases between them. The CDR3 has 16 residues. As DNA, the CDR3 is TGTGCCAGCAGTGAAGGAAGAACAGGGAGGGGAGATACGCAGTATTTT. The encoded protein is CASSEGRTGRGDTQYF.

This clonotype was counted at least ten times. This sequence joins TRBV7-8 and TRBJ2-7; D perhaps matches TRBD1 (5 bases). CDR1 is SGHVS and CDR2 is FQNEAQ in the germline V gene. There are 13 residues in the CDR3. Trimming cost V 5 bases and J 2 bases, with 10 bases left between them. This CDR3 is CASSATETYEQYF. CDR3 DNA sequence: TGTGCCAGCAGCGCGACAGAGACCTACGAGCAGTACTTC.

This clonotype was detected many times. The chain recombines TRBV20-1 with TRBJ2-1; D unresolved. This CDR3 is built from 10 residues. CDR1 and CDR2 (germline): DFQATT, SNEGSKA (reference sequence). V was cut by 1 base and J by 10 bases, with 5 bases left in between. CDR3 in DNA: TGCAGTGCTAGAGTACAGGAGCAGTTCTTC. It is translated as CSARVQEQFF.

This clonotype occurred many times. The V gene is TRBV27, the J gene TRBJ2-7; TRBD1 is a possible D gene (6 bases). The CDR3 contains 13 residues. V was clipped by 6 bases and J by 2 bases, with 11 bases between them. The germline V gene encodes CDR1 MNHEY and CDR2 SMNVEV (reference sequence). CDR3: CASSFRQAYEQYF. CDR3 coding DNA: TGTGCCAGCAGCTTCCGACAGGCCTACGAGCAGTACTTC.

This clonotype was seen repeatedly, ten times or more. The CDR3 DNA reads TGCGCCAGCCGCCGGCAGGGGACTAGCTCCTACGAGCAGTACTTC. Amino acid sequence: CASRRQGTSSYEQYF. The chain couples TRBV5-1 to TRBJ2-7; 8 nucleotides align to TRBD2. J lost 0 bases, V lost 7 bases, and 9 bases had no gene match. CDR1 SGHRS and CDR2 YFSETQ come from the germline V gene. The CDR3 is made up of 15 amino acids.

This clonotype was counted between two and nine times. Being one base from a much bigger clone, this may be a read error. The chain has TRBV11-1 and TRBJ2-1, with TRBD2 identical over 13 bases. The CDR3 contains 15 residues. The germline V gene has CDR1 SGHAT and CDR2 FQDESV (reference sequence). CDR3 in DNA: TGTGCCAGCGGCTTAACTAGCGGGAGGGAGGTTGAGCAGTTCTTC. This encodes CASGLTSGREVEQFF.

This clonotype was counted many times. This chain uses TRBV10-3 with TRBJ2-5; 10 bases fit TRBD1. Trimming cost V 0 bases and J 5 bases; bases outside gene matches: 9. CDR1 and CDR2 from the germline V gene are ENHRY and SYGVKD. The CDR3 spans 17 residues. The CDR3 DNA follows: TGTGCCATCAGTGAGTCGTCGGGACAGGGGATTTCGGAGACCCAGTACTTC. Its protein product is CAISESSGQGISETQYF.

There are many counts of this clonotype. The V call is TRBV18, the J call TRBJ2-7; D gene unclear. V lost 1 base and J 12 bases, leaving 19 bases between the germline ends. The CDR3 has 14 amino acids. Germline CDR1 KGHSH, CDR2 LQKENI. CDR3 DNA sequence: TGTGCCAGCTCACCACGCGCCACAGAAACCTTGTCGTACTTC. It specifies CASSPRATETLSYF.

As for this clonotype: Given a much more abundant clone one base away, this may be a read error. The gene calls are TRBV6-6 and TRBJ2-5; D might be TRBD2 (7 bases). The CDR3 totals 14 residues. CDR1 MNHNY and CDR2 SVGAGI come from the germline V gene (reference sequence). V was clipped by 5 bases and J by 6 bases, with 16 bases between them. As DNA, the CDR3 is TGTGCCAGCAGTCAAGAAAGGGGGGGAAAGACCCAGTACTTC. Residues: CASSQERGGKTQYF.

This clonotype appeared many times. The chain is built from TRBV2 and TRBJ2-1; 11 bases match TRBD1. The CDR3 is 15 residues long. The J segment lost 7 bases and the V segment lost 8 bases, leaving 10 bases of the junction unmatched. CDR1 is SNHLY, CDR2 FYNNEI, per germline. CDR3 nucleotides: TGTGCCAGCGCTAGGGGACAGGGGGGTTGGAATGAGCAGTTCTTC. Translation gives CASARGQGGWNEQFF.

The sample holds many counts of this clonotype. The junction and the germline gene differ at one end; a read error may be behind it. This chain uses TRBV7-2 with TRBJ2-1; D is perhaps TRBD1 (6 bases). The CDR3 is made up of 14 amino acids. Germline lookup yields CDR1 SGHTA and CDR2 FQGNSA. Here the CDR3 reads CASSLGQPPNEQFF. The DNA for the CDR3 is TGTGCCAGCAGTTTAGGACAGCCTCCCAATGAGCAGTTCTTC. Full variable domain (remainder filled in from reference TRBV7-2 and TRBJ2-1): GAGVSQSPSNKVTEKGKDVELRCDPISGHTALYWYRQSLGQGLEFLIYFQGNSAPDKSGLPSDRFSAERTGGSVSTLTIQRTQQEDSAVYLCASSLGQPPNEQFFGPGTRLTVL.

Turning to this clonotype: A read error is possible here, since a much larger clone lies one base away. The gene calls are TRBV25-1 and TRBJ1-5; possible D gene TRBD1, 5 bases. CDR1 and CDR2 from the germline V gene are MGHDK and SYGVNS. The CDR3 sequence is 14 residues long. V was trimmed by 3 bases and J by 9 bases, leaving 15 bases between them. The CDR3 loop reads CASSEPGKERPQHF. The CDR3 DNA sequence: TGTGCCAGCAGTGAGCCAGGGAAGGAGCGGCCCCAGCATTTT.

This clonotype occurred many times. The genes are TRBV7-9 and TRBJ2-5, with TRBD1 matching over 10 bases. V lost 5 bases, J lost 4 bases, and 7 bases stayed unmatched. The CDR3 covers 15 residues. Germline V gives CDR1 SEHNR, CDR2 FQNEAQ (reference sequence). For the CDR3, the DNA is TGTGCCAGCAGCCGAACCGGGACAGGGGTAGAGACCCAGTACTTC. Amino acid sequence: CASSRTGTGVETQYF. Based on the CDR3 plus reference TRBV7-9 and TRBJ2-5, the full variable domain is DTGVSQNPRHKITKRGQNVTFRCDPISEHNRLYWYRQTLGQGPEFLTYFQNEAQLEKSRLLSDRFSAERPKGSFSTLEIQRTEQGDSAMYLCASSRTGTGVETQYFGPGTRLLVL.

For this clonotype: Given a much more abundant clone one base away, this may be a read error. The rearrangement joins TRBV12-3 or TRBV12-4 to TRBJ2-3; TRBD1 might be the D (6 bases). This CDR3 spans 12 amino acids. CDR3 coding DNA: TGTGCCCGCAGTCACAGGGACCATACGCAGTATTTT. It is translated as CARSHRDHTQYF.

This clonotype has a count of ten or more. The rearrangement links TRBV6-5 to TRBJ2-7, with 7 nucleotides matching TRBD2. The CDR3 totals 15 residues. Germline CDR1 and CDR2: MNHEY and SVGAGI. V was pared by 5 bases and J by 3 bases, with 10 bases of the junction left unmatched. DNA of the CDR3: TGTGCCAGCAGTCCCGACGCGGGGGAGGGCTACGAGCAGTACTTC. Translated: CASSPDAGEGYEQYF.

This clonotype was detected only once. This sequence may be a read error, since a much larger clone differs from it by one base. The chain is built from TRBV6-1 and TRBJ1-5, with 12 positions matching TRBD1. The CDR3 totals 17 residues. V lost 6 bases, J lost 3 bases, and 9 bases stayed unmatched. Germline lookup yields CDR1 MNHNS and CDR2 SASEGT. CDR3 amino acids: CASSGTGGAPANQPQHF. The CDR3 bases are TGTGCCAGCAGCGGGACAGGGGGCGCCCCCGCCAATCAGCCCCAGCATTTT.

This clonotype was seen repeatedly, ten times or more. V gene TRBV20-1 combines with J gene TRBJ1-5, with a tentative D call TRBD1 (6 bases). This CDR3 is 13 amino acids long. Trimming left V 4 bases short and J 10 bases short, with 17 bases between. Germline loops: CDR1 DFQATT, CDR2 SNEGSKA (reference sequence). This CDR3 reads CSATLQRGGPQHF. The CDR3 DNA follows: TGCAGTGCTACACTCCAAAGGGGGGGACCCCAGCATTTT.

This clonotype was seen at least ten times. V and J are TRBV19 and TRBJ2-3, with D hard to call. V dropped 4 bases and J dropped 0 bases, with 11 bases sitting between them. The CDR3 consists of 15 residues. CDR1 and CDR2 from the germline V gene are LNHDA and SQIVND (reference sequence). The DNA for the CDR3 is TGTGCCAGTAGTAGTTCGGGCTCCAGCACAGATACGCAGTATTTT. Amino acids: CASSSSGSSTDTQYF.

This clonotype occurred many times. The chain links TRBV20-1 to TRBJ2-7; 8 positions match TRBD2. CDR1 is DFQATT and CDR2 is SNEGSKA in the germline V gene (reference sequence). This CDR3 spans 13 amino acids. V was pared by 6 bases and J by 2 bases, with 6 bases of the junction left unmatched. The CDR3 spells CSALTSGTYEQYF. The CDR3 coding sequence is TGCAGTGCGCTTACTAGCGGTACCTACGAGCAGTACTTC.